This T cell receptor (beta chain) was recorded in a study of CD8+ T cells in alopecia areata. Study-wide background: Oral tofacitinib (5 to 10 mg twice daily) was administered to treated patients.

Extraction and reverse transcription of RNA yielded cDNA as the sequencing template. The method was immunoSEQ multiplex PCR; TCRdb's version includes in-frame clones alone and lacks a portion of them. Of 150,000 or so clones listed, 45% to 60% are singletons. General study points: Higher clonality than in normal scalp was seen in lesional scalp, especially alopecia totalis/universalis. Against the mouse data, patients shared TCRs less clearly, possibly for HLA reasons.

Trimming took off 1 base at V and 4 bases at J, with 7 bases between the two ends. The CDR3 consists of 13 residues. Germline lookup yields CDR1 GTSNPN and CDR2 SVGIG (reference sequence). A note on this clone: Its antigen is unknown.

Alopecia areata patients gave lesional scalp punch biopsies and peripheral blood samples. This sequence was found in a human donor with alopecia areata. The chain is built from TRBV30 and TRBJ1-4; D is undetermined. The sample was CD8+ T cells sorted from blood, taken at week 0. The DNA for the CDR3 is TGTGCCTGGAGTGGCAGCTTTAATGAAAAACTGTTTTTT. It yields the protein CAWSGSFNEKLFF. The variable domain in full, with the rest retrieved from reference TRBV30 and TRBJ1-4, is SQTIHQWPATLVQPVGSPLSLECTVEGTSNPNLYWYRQAAGRGLQLLFYSVGIGQISSEVPQNLSASRPQDRQFILSSKKLLLSDSGFYLCAWSGSFNEKLFFGSGTQLSVL.